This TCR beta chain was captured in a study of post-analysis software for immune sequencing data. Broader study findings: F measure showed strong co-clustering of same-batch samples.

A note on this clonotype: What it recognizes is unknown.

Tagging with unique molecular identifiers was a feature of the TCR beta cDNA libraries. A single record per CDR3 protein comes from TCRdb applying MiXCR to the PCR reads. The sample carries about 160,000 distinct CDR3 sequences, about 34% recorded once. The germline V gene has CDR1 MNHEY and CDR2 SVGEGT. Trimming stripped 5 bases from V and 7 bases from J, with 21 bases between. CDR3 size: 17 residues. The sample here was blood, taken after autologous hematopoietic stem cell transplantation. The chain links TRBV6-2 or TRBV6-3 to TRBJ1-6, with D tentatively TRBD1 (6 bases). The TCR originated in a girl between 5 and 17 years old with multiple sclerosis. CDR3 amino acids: CASSKPKATGSNSPLHF. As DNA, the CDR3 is TGTGCCAGCAGTAAACCCAAGGCGACAGGTTCGAATTCACCCCTCCACTTT.